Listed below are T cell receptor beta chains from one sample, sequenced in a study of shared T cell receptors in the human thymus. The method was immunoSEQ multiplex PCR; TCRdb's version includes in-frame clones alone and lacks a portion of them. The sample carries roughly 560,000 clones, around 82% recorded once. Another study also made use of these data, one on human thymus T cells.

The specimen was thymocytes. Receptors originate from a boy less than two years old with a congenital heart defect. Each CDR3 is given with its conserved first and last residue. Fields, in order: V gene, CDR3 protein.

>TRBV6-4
CASSDSGVDRRAAGNTIYF
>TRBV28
CASRETGSAFF
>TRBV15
CATSGTGPTYEQYF
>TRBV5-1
CASSPGTSIQYF
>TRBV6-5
CASRSQGVIQETQYF
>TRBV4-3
CASSQDTGSAYEQYF
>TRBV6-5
CASSYRRLAVYEQYF
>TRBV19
CASSITTSGDSYEQYF
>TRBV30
CASKTSDEQYF
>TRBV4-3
CASSLRGLAKNIQYF
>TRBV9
CASSVEGEGKNIQYF
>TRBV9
CASSVVAVVAYNEQFF
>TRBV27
CASSLSVMNTEAFF
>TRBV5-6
CASSDRTSGRAADEQFF
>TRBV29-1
CSVGTGEEQYF
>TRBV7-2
CASSLSDSLGANVLTF
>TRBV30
CAWSPPSNPGQGCCEQYF
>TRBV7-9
CASSPQGDQPQHF
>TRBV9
CASSASGASHNEQFF
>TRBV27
CASSLGRQGKGTDTQYF